Listed below are T cell receptor beta chains from one sample, sequenced in a study of CD8 T cells in ankylosing spondylitis. From the 5' RACE reads, TCRdb called clonotypes with MiXCR, one entry per CDR3 protein. The data hold a few hundred thousand distinct CDR3 sequences, with 20% to 25% observed a single time. The sequencing input was blood, either unsorted or a sorted T cell fraction (not recorded which). These receptors originate from a male donor with ankylosing spondylitis or in good health (not recorded which). Each CDR3 is given with its conserved first and last residue. Each record gives: clone size, J gene, D gene, V gene, CDR3 DNA, CDR3 protein. A D gene is named only where the DNA matches it firmly. The listing skips clone size in some rows; elsewhere it reads once, few, many or a size class.

size: .
J: TRBJ2-2
D: .
V: TRBV20-1
DNA: TGCAGTGCTAGTGAGGAGGGCGCCGGGGAGCTGTTTTTT
CDR3: CSASEEGAGELFF

size: few
J: TRBJ2-7
D: TRBD2
V: TRBV9
DNA: TGTGCCAGCAGCCTAGCGGGGGGCGCTTGGGAGCAGTACTTC
CDR3: CASSLAGGAWEQYF

size: .
J: TRBJ2-5
D: .
V: TRBV7-2
DNA: TGTGCCAGCGTAGGACTGGTGGGGGAGACCCAGTACTTC
CDR3: CASVGLVGETQYF

size: few
J: TRBJ1-1
D: .
V: TRBV27
DNA: TGTGCCAGCAGAGACGGCGGGGGTACTGAAGCTTTCTTT
CDR3: CASRDGGGTEAFF

size: .
J: TRBJ1-5
D: .
V: TRBV11-2
DNA: TGTGCCAGCAGCTCTCCCGACCGGGACACGAGGGAGGAAGACAATCAGCCCCAGCATTTT
CDR3: CASSSPDRDTREEDNQPQHF

size: .
J: TRBJ2-4
D: .
V: TRBV4-1
DNA: TGCGCCAGCAGCCAGGCTTGGCGGGGCCCCGTAGCCAAAAACATTCAGTACTTC
CDR3: CASSQAWRGPVAKNIQYF

size: .
J: TRBJ2-3
D: .
V: TRBV4-1
DNA: TGCGCCAGCAGCCAAGATCGGGTTAGCACAGATACGCAGTATTTT
CDR3: CASSQDRVSTDTQYF

size: .
J: TRBJ2-1
D: TRBD1
V: TRBV29-1
DNA: TGCAGCGTTGAAATTTCGGGACAGGCCTACAATGAGCAGTTCTTC
CDR3: CSVEISGQAYNEQFF

size: .
J: TRBJ2-1
D: TRBD2
V: TRBV12-3/TRBV12-4
DNA: TGTGCCAGCAGCCCAGGACTAGCGGGGGGGCTGGGGCAGTTCTTC
CDR3: CASSPGLAGGLGQFF

size: .
J: TRBJ2-1
D: .
V: TRBV7-9
DNA: TGTGCCAGCATCGGACGTATCTCCTACAATGAGCAGTTCTTC
CDR3: CASIGRISYNEQFF

size: few
J: TRBJ2-3
D: TRBD1
V: TRBV7-9
DNA: TGTGCCAGCAGCCTGGGAGGGACAGGGGTCGACACAGATACGCAGTATTTT
CDR3: CASSLGGTGVDTDTQYF

size: .
J: TRBJ2-7
D: .
V: TRBV28
DNA: TGTGCCACCACCCCCCACAGTTCCCTCTACGAGCAGTACTTC
CDR3: CATTPHSSLYEQYF

size: many
J: TRBJ1-5
D: .
V: TRBV12-3/TRBV12-4
DNA: TGTGCCAGCAGTTTCGGGGGGAATCAGCCCCAGCATTTT
CDR3: CASSFGGNQPQHF

size: few
J: TRBJ2-5
D: TRBD1
V: TRBV24-1
DNA: TGTGCCACCAGTGACCCCGGGACAGGGGAAGAGACCCAGTACTTC
CDR3: CATSDPGTGEETQYF

size: .
J: TRBJ2-3
D: .
V: TRBV7-9
DNA: TGTGCCAGCAGCTTAGCGCGGCCGGGAGATACGCAGTATTTT
CDR3: CASSLARPGDTQYF

size: .
J: TRBJ2-7
D: .
V: TRBV4-2
DNA: TGTGCCAGCAGCCAGGAAATAGCGGACAATTACGAGCAGTACTTC
CDR3: CASSQEIADNYEQYF

size: few
J: TRBJ2-5
D: .
V: TRBV12-3/TRBV12-4
DNA: TGTGCCAGCAGTCCCGATTGGTGGGAGACCCAGTACTTC
CDR3: CASSPDWWETQYF

size: .
J: TRBJ2-3
D: TRBD1
V: TRBV7-6
DNA: TGTGCCAGCAGGGAAGGGACAGGGACCACAGATACGCAGTATTTT
CDR3: CASREGTGTTDTQYF